This entry features one TCR beta chain sequence. As yet, its antigen is unknown. The CDR3 has 15 residues. The V and J ends lost 0 bases and 4 bases respectively, with 16 bases between them. Per the germline V gene, CDR1 is DFQATT and CDR2 is SNEGSKA (reference sequence). The source of the sample is a study of response to subunit inactivated influenza vaccine. Whole-study findings and limits: The authors proposed limited new T cell recruitment per seasonal influenza vaccination.

TCRdb analysed the RT-PCR reads with MiXCR anew, one entry per CDR3 protein. The sample has 650,000 to 800,000 distinct CDR3 sequences, around 18% seen once. The TCR was taken from a man aged 50 or older who received an inactivated influenza vaccine. The input for sequencing was PBMCs from blood, taken about 5 days after vaccination. This chain connects TRBV20-1 to TRBJ2-7; D possibly corresponds to TRBD1 (5 bases). Here the CDR3 DNA reads TGCAGTGCTAGAGACCGGACACTCTCTGGGTACGAGCAGTACTTC. This translates into CSARDRTLSGYEQYF.